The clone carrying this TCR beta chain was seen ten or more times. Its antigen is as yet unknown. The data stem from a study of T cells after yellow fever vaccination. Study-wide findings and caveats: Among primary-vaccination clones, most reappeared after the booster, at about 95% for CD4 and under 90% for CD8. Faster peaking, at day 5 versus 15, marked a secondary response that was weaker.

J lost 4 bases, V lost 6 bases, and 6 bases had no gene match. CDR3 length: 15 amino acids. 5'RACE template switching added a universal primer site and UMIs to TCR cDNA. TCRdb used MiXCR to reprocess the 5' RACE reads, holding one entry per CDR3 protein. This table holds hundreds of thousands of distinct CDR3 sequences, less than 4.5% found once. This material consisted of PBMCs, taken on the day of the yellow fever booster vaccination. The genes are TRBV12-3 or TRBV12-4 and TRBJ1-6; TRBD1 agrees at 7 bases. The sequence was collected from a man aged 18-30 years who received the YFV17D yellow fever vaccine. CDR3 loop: CASSNDRDYNSPLHF. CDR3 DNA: TGTGCCAGCAGCAACGACAGGGATTATAATTCACCCCTCCACTTT.